This TCR beta chain was recovered during a study of OX40 agonist ivuxolimab in advanced cancers. Study-wide results and caveats: The antigen specificity of the peripheral T cells (those that were expanded) was not determined.

Between the trimmed V and J ends, which lost 5 bases and 7 bases, there was a span of 11 bases. Germline V gives CDR1 SGHNT, CDR2 YENEEA. The CDR3 length is 13 residues. As regards this clone: Its target is unknown.

Some clones are missing from TCRdb's copy, which holds only in-frame ones; the method was immunoSEQ multiplex PCR. The sample shows about 73,000 clones, 90% of them seen only once. Sequenced here: CD4+ or CD8+ T cells sorted from blood, sampled in a trial of the OX40 agonist ivuxolimab. This sequence originates from an adult with an advanced solid tumor such as melanoma, head and neck, liver or kidney cancer. The V and J genes are TRBV11-3 and TRBJ2-2; no clear D gene. The CDR3 nucleotides read TGTGCCAGCAGCATGTTGGCCGGCGGGGAGCTGTTTTTT. Translating gives CASSMLAGGELFF.